A selection of T cell receptor beta chains follows, all from one sample in a study of T cells in localized non-small cell lung cancer. Profiled with immunoSEQ multiplex PCR; TCRdb holds only in-frame clones, not every one. This sample has under 20,000 clones, with 91% found just once. This sample comprised peripheral blood, obtained before any cancer treatment. These receptors all come from a woman aged 40-75 years with stage I lung adenocarcinoma. Both conserved end residues are trimmed from each CDR3. D genes are given only for firm matches.

D gene: NA; CDR3 length: 18; V gene: TRBV27; CDR3 protein: ASSLRGIVRKGDPIYGYT
D gene: TRBD1; CDR3 length: 10; V gene: TRBV7-9; CDR3 protein: AVGTGGTEAF
D gene: TRBD2; CDR3 length: 13; V gene: TRBV7-6; CDR3 protein: ASSSRAGDLYEQF
D gene: NA; CDR3 length: 13; V gene: TRBV5-1; CDR3 protein: ASSPTGTVGNTIY
D gene: NA; CDR3 length: 14; V gene: TRBV7-6; CDR3 protein: ASSPQEVRAPYEQY
D gene: TRBD1; CDR3 length: 14; V gene: TRBV7-7; CDR3 protein: ASSWGPRQGGETQY
D gene: NA; CDR3 length: 11; V gene: TRBV2; CDR3 protein: ASRIDSRRTQY
D gene: NA; CDR3 length: 12; V gene: TRBV19; CDR3 protein: ASSVRHPNTEAF
D gene: NA; CDR3 length: 13; V gene: TRBV6-1; CDR3 protein: ASRASAQSNQPQH
D gene: NA; CDR3 length: 11; V gene: TRBV6-4; CDR3 protein: ASSQEEGTEAF
D gene: NA; CDR3 length: 13; V gene: TRBV14; CDR3 protein: ASSQDAGLDTEAF
D gene: NA; CDR3 length: 13; V gene: TRBV7-2; CDR3 protein: ASSLGGRTEGGYT
D gene: TRBD2; CDR3 length: 17; V gene: TRBV4-1; CDR3 protein: ASSQGAGRTVKNRYEQY
D gene: NA; CDR3 length: 12; V gene: TRBV7-2; CDR3 protein: ASSLDWSYQPQH
D gene: NA; CDR3 length: 14; V gene: TRBV1; CDR3 protein: TSRSVIVRKTYGYT
D gene: TRBD1; CDR3 length: 14; V gene: TRBV28; CDR3 protein: ASSPSGLNRGGGYT
D gene: TRBD1; CDR3 length: 13; V gene: TRBV28; CDR3 protein: ASYPDRANTGELF
D gene: NA; CDR3 length: 12; V gene: TRBV4-1; CDR3 protein: ASSQDWVSRLAF
D gene: NA; CDR3 length: 14; V gene: TRBV30; CDR3 protein: AWSVGLIDRGYGYT
D gene: NA; CDR3 length: 11; V gene: TRBV7-6; CDR3 protein: ASSLEQVGGYT
D gene: TRBD2; CDR3 length: 16; V gene: TRBV4-2; CDR3 protein: ASSQAAGGSSGANVLT
D gene: NA; CDR3 length: 14; V gene: TRBV7-8; CDR3 protein: ASSLGGFATNEKLF
D gene: TRBD1; CDR3 length: 11; V gene: TRBV30; CDR3 protein: AWTKTGLKTQY